Below, 32 T cell receptor beta chains from the same sample are listed, as sequenced in a study of CD8+CD57+ T cells in acquired aplastic anemia. For sequencing, patients were chosen who had shown expansion of CD8+CD57+ cells by flow cytometry. Using genomic DNA as the template, TCR beta VDJ and CDR3 profiling was carried out. Each CDR3 protein is one row after TCRdb ran MiXCR on the reads. This sample yields some 180,000 distinct CDR3 sequences, of which 63% are seen a single time; about 42% belongs to the top ten. The sequencing input was sorted CD4+, CD8+, or CD8+CD57+ T cells (not recorded which) from PBMCs. Receptors originate from a human donor with aplastic anemia.

This sequence joins TRBV10-3 and TRBJ2-7; 10 bases line up with TRBD2. The V gene end was trimmed by 6 bases and the J gene end by 5 bases; junction bases not matched to a gene: 7. The CDR3 sequence is 14 residues long. Per germline, CDR1 ENHRY and CDR2 SYGVKD. CDR3 loop: CAISLAGDLDEQYF. In DNA form, the CDR3 reads TGTGCCATCAGCCTAGCGGGGGATCTGGACGAGCAGTACTTC.

J is TRBJ1-3 and V is TRBV2, with D perhaps TRBD1 (6 bases). The CDR3 has 14 residues. The V and J ends lost 4 bases and 2 bases respectively, with 9 bases between them. The germline gives CDR1 SNHLY, CDR2 FYNNEI. CDR3 nucleotides: TGTGCCAGCAGTGGTGGGGGCCCTGGAAACACCATATATTTT. Amino acids: CASSGGGPGNTIYF.

The chain joins TRBV7-9 to TRBJ2-3; D is possibly TRBD1 (6 bases). Germline V gene sequence: CDR1 SEHNR, CDR2 FQNEAQ (reference sequence). The CDR3 contains 16 residues. V lost 0 bases and J 2 bases, leaving 12 bases between the germline ends. CDR3 residues: CASSLAGAGATDTQYF. The CDR3 nucleotides are TGTGCCAGCAGCTTAGCGGGTGCAGGGGCCACAGATACGCAGTATTTT.

The chain is built from TRBV7-3 and TRBJ2-7; D unresolved. Trimming left V 5 bases short and J 0 bases short, with 14 bases between. This CDR3 has 15 residues. Germline CDR1 SGHTA, CDR2 FQGTGA. The chain's CDR3 is CASSQWPSNSYEQYF. DNA for the CDR3: TGTGCCAGCAGCCAATGGCCCAGCAACTCCTACGAGCAGTACTTC.

The chain couples TRBV20-1 to TRBJ2-7; D is possibly TRBD1 or TRBD2 (6 bases each). Germline V lookup: CDR1 DFQATT, CDR2 SNEGSKA (reference sequence). The CDR3 runs 14 residues. V was trimmed by 2 bases and J by 5 bases, leaving 16 bases between them. CDR3 DNA sequence: TGCAGTGCTAGAAGGGGGGATCTTACGGACGAGCAGTACTTC. It is translated as CSARRGDLTDEQYF.

This clonotype showed up many times. The V and J genes are TRBV12-3 or TRBV12-4 and TRBJ1-2, with D unclear. V lost 1 base and J lost 8, with 14 bases in between. The CDR3 spans 14 residues. The DNA for the CDR3 is TGTGCCAGCAGTTTAGGGACCGGGGAGGGAGGCTACACCTTC. Amino acids: CASSLGTGEGGYTF.

This clonotype showed up just once. The junction shows a germline mismatch at one end, possibly a read error. The V call is TRBV2, the J call TRBJ2-2; tentatively, D is TRBD1 or TRBD2 (5 bases each). CDR1 is SNHLY and CDR2 is FYNNEI in the germline V gene. The CDR3 length is 13 residues. The chain's CDR3 is CARRPPDTGEPFF. CDR3 bases: TGTGCCAGGAGGCCCCCGGACACCGGGGAGCCGTTTTTT.

The rearrangement uses TRBV7-9 and TRBJ2-2; the D is unclear. The CDR3 sequence is 16 residues long. Trimming shortened V by 5 bases and J by 7 bases, and 20 bases separated the two germline ends. The germline gives CDR1 SEHNR, CDR2 FQNEAQ (reference sequence). CDR3 DNA sequence: TGTGCCAGCAGCCCACCTGATTGGGCCGGAATCGGGGAGCTGTTTTTT. Its translation: CASSPPDWAGIGELFF.

The chain has TRBV10-2 and TRBJ2-7, with 9 bases identical to TRBD2. Germline trimming cut 4 bases from V and 6 bases from J; bases unmatched to any gene: 10. The V gene's germline CDR1 is WSHSY and CDR2 SAAADI. The CDR3 consists of 15 residues. The CDR3 DNA reads TGCGCCAGCAGTGTATTTAGCGGGGGAGACGCCGAGCAGTACTTC. Residues: CASSVFSGGDAEQYF.

This clonotype was seen many times. The rearrangement joins TRBV5-6 to TRBJ1-1, with 8 bases lining up with TRBD1. With V trimmed by 4 bases and J by 7 bases, 6 bases remained unmatched. This CDR3 region has 13 residues. CDR1 is SGHDT and CDR2 is YYEEEE in the germline V gene. This CDR3 is CASSLLGQGEAFF. The CDR3 DNA reads as TGTGCCAGCAGCCTTCTAGGACAGGGTGAAGCTTTCTTT.

This chain connects TRBV5-1 to TRBJ2-7; D gene ambiguous. The CDR3 consists of 15 residues. Trimming took off 0 bases at V and 0 bases at J, with 10 bases between the two ends. CDR1 SGHRS and CDR2 YFSETQ come from the germline V gene. CDR3 nucleotide sequence: TGCGCCAGCAGCTTGGTACAGACAAGCTCCTACGAGCAGTACTTC. It yields the protein CASSLVQTSSYEQYF.

The J gene is TRBJ2-1, the V gene TRBV15; D is unresolved. In germline, CDR1 is LNHNV, CDR2 YYDKDF (reference sequence). This CDR3 spans 12 amino acids. V shed 5 bases and J shed 9 bases, with 11 bases lying between them. CDR3 DNA: TGTGCCACCAGCTCACGTATGGGTGAGCAGTTCTTC. This translates into CATSSRMGEQFF.

This clonotype was observed a handful of times. This sequence joins TRBV7-8 and TRBJ2-1; D unclear. CDR1 is SGHVS and CDR2 is FQNEAQ in the germline V gene. Trimming stripped 4 bases from V and 5 bases from J, with 3 bases between. The CDR3 extends over 11 amino acids. The CDR3 is CASSSNNEQFF. CDR3 DNA sequence: TGTGCCAGCAGCTCGAACAATGAGCAGTTCTTC. The whole variable domain, remainder taken from reference TRBV7-8 and TRBJ2-1, is GAGVSQSPRYKVAKRGQDVALRCDPISGHVSLFWYQQALGQGPEFLTYFQNEAQLDKSGLPSDRFFAERPEGSVSTLKIQRTQQEDSAVYLCASSSNNEQFFGPGTRLTVL.

The V gene is TRBV29-1, the J gene TRBJ1-2; tentatively, D is TRBD1 (5 bases). Trimming took off 4 bases at V and 8 bases at J, with 17 bases between the two ends. The CDR3 covers 13 residues. Germline CDR1 SQVTM, CDR2 ANQGSEA. CDR3 protein: CSVGEGRIEGYTF. CDR3 coding DNA: TGCAGCGTTGGAGAGGGGAGGATAGAGGGCTACACCTTC. Together with reference TRBV29-1 and TRBJ1-2, the CDR3 gives the full variable domain: SAVISQKPSRDICQRGTSLTIQCQVDSQVTMMFWYRQQPGQSLTLIATANQGSEATYESGFVIDKFPISRPNLTFSTLTVSNMSPEDSSIYLCSVGEGRIEGYTFGSGTRLTVV.

This chain joins TRBV7-9 and TRBJ1-1; 8 nucleotides line up with TRBD1. The CDR3 spans 14 residues. The trim removed 5 bases at V and 0 bases at J, leaving 2 bases unmatched. CDR1 and CDR2 (germline): SEHNR, FQNEAQ (reference sequence). The CDR3: CASSRTGLNTEAFF. CDR3 nucleotide sequence: TGTGCCAGCAGCCGGACAGGGCTGAACACTGAAGCTTTCTTT. The full variable domain, completed using reference TRBV7-9 and TRBJ1-1, is DTGVSQNPRHKITKRGQNVTFRCDPISEHNRLYWYRQTLGQGPEFLTYFQNEAQLEKSRLLSDRFSAERPKGSFSTLEIQRTEQGDSAMYLCASSRTGLNTEAFFGQGTRLTVV.

This clonotype appeared many times. The gene calls are TRBV20-1 and TRBJ2-1; 8 bases line up with TRBD2. The CDR3 covers 15 residues. V gave up 0 bases and J gave up 7 bases; unmatched junction bases: 8. Germline loops: CDR1 DFQATT, CDR2 SNEGSKA (reference sequence). CDR3 region: CSAREAGGVVNEQFF. The CDR3 bases are TGCAGTGCTAGAGAGGCGGGGGGCGTGGTGAATGAGCAGTTCTTC.

V and J are TRBV7-3 and TRBJ2-6, with TRBD2 as a possible D gene (6 bases). This CDR3 contains 18 residues. Trimming left V 5 bases short and J 0 bases short, with 17 bases between. The germline V gene has CDR1 SGHTA and CDR2 FQGTGA. The CDR3 region is CASSPRGTVLSGANVLTF. The CDR3 DNA sequence: TGTGCCAGCAGCCCACGGGGGACTGTCCTCTCTGGGGCCAACGTCCTGACTTTC.

The chain is built from TRBV29-1 and TRBJ1-2, with TRBD1 matching 10 bases. The junction had 2 bases not matched to a gene; V was cut back by 6 bases and J by 10 bases. Germline lookup yields CDR1 SQVTM and CDR2 ANQGSEA. The length of the CDR3 is 10 residues. The CDR3 region has the DNA TGCAGCGTGGGACAGGGGTTCTACACCTTC. Protein product: CSVGQGFYTF.

The V and J genes are TRBV25-1 and TRBJ1-4; 9 nucleotides agree with TRBD1. The CDR3 runs to 13 residues. Germline loops: CDR1 MGHDK, CDR2 SYGVNS. J gave up 8 bases and V 7 bases, and 5 bases lay outside the gene matches. The CDR3 DNA reads TGTGCCAGCACATCCGGACAGGGGGAAAAACTGTTTTTT. Protein sequence: CASTSGQGEKLFF.

This clonotype showed up just once. The gene calls are TRBV10-3 and TRBJ2-1; 10 nucleotides agree with TRBD2. CDR3 length: 16 residues. V was clipped by 10 bases and J by 8 bases; unmatched bases: 17. Germline V lookup: CDR1 ENHRY, CDR2 SYGVKD. The CDR3: CASRVGSGRITDEQFF. In DNA form, the CDR3 reads TGTGCCAGCAGGGTGGGTAGCGGGAGGATCACGGATGAGCAGTTCTTC.

The genes are TRBV27 and TRBJ2-2; 8 bases are a match to TRBD1. The CDR3 spans 14 residues. The V and J ends lost 9 bases and 7 bases, in that order; junction bases with no gene match: 10. CDR1 and CDR2 from the germline V gene are MNHEY and SMNVEV (reference sequence). The DNA for the CDR3 is TGTGCCAGTACGCCTCAGGGGGCAATCGGGGAGCTGTTTTTT. Its protein is CASTPQGAIGELFF.

This chain uses TRBV2 with TRBJ2-7; 9 positions agree with TRBD1. This CDR3 comprises 14 residues. The germline V gene has CDR1 SNHLY and CDR2 FYNNEI. V dropped 3 bases and J dropped 7; count of bases not matched to a gene: 7. This CDR3 reads CASSEPWTGDEQYF. In nucleotides, the CDR3 is TGTGCCAGCAGTGAGCCCTGGACAGGGGATGAGCAGTACTTC.

This clonotype is a singleton in its sample. V gene TRBV2 combines with J gene TRBJ1-3; D unclear. The CDR3 sequence is 13 residues long. Between the trimmed V and J ends, which lost 6 bases and 0 bases, there was a span of 6 bases. Germline V lookup: CDR1 SNHLY, CDR2 FYNNEI. The CDR3 nucleotides are TGTGCCAGCAGACAAGACTCTGGAAACACCATATATTTT. Residues: CASRQDSGNTIYF.

This sequence joins TRBV25-1 and TRBJ1-3; no clear D. Trimming left V 8 bases short and J 0 bases short, with 14 bases between. Germline V gene sequence: CDR1 MGHDK, CDR2 SYGVNS. The CDR3 loop spans 15 amino acids. The CDR3 loop reads CASYRPVSSGNTIYF. CDR3 DNA sequence: TGTGCCAGCTATCGACCGGTGAGCTCTGGAAACACCATATATTTT.

The V gene is TRBV24-1, the J gene TRBJ2-2; D not resolved. This CDR3 is built from 13 residues. Germline V gene data show CDR1 as KGHDR and CDR2 as SFDVKD. Trimming removed 5 bases at V and 6 bases at J, with 9 bases between. The CDR3 reads CATSGSVSGELFF. CDR3 in DNA: TGTGCCACCAGTGGATCAGTTTCCGGGGAGCTGTTTTTT.

The sample holds a few counts of this clonotype. This chain connects TRBV19 to TRBJ1-6, with no clear D. Trimming took off 6 bases at V and 14 bases at J, with 11 bases between the two ends. This CDR3 region has 11 residues. The germline CDR1 and CDR2 sequences are LNHDA and SQIVND (reference sequence). The CDR3 region has the DNA TGTGCCAGTAGCTTAGGGAGCACCCTCCACTTT. Its protein is CASSLGSTLHF.

The chain is built from TRBV29-1 and TRBJ2-3, with 9 bases identical to TRBD2. Germline lookup yields CDR1 SQVTM and CDR2 ANQGSEA. The V gene end was trimmed by 1 base and the J gene end by 3 bases; junction bases not matched to a gene: 5. The CDR3 consists of 15 residues. The CDR3 is CSVEGREGLTDTQYF. The CDR3 nucleotides read TGCAGCGTTGAAGGGCGGGAGGGCCTAACAGATACGCAGTATTTT.

The chain combines TRBV19 with TRBJ1-1; D gene uncertain. Germline CDR1 reads LNHDA; CDR2 reads SQIVND (reference sequence). V gave up 5 bases and J gave up 11 bases, with 12 bases separating them. This CDR3 spans 11 amino acids. The CDR3 DNA reads TGTGCCAGTAGTGAAGGGTTAAAGGCTTTCTTT. Amino acids: CASSEGLKAFF.

This clonotype was observed many times. The V and J genes are TRBV2 and TRBJ2-1; maybe TRBD2 (5 bases). Between the trimmed V and J ends, which lost 6 bases and 5 bases, there was a span of 11 bases. This CDR3 has 13 residues. Germline lookup yields CDR1 SNHLY and CDR2 FYNNEI. Written as DNA, the CDR3 is TGTGCCAGCAGCCGACTACGCGACAATGAGCAGTTCTTC. Protein: CASSRLRDNEQFF. The whole variable domain, filled in from reference TRBV2 and TRBJ2-1, reads EPEVTQTPSHQVTQMGQEVILRCVPISNHLYFYWYRQILGQKVEFLVSFYNNEISEKSEIFDDQFSVERPDGSNFTLKIRSTKLEDSAMYFCASSRLRDNEQFFGPGTRLTVL.

V usage is TRBV29-1 and J usage is TRBJ2-5; the match to TRBD1 covers 9 bases. V shed 7 bases and J 4 bases; nucleotides not matched to a gene: 4. CDR3 size: 12 residues. Germline lookup yields CDR1 SQVTM and CDR2 ANQGSEA. Here the CDR3 DNA reads TGCAGCGCGTACAGGGGGCCAGAGACCCAGTACTTC. Encoded protein: CSAYRGPETQYF.

The chain recombines TRBV2 with TRBJ2-3, with a weak D call TRBD2 (5 bases). Germline V gene data show CDR1 as SNHLY and CDR2 as FYNNEI. The CDR3 consists of 14 residues. This CDR3 reads CGASGGVSADTQYF. The CDR3 DNA is TGTGGGGCCAGTGGAGGAGTTTCGGCAGATACGCAGTATTTT.

The rearrangement joins TRBV24-1 to TRBJ1-2, with TRBD1 identical over 7 bases. Germline-derived CDR1 and CDR2 are KGHDR and SFDVKD. The CDR3 sequence is 13 residues long. Germline trimming cut 5 bases from V and 3 bases from J; bases unmatched to any gene: 2. The CDR3 sequence: CATSGDSDYGYTF. The CDR3 coding sequence is TGTGCCACCAGTGGGGACAGTGACTATGGCTACACCTTC.